This T cell receptor beta chain appears in the sequencing data of a study of a mutant IDH1 vaccine in newly diagnosed glioma. General study findings and limits: Any relationship between pseudoprogression and changes in top peripheral T cell clonotypes seemed absent.

Time point: week 35, safety follow-up. A single vaccine dose contained 300 ug of mutant IDH1 20-mer peptide, and topical imiquimod was used with it. Produced via immunoSEQ multiplex PCR; TCRdb's table is partial and in-frame only. The table lists about 42,000 clones, roughly 84% of them singletons. With regard to this clone: Its antigen is not known.

Trimming stripped 4 bases from V and 5 bases from J, with 18 bases between. Per germline, CDR1 SGHRS and CDR2 YFSETQ. CDR3 length: 15 amino acids. The sample in question was PBMCs, obtained from a glioma patient whose treatment included an IDH1 peptide vaccine. This clonotype was obtained from a woman in her fifties or sixties with glioma. The V and J genes are TRBV5-1 and TRBJ2-5, with D perhaps TRBD2 (5 bases). The CDR3 bases are TGCGCCAGCAGCAGGGATGGAAGCTCGGGGGAGACCCAGTACTTC. Translated: CASSRDGSSGETQYF. The variable domain in full, with the rest retrieved from reference TRBV5-1 and TRBJ2-5, is KAGVTQTPRYLIKTRGQQVTLSCSPISGHRSVSWYQQTPGQGLQFLFEYFSETQRNKGNFPGRFSGRQFSNSRSEMNVSTLELGDSALYLCASSRDGSSGETQYFGPGTRLLVL.